What follows are 28 T cell receptor beta chains derived from one specimen sequenced in a study of cytomegalovirus exposure and HLA in healthy donors. 13 Jbeta primers and 60 Vbeta primers were used for the PCR. Sequenced by immunoSEQ multiplex PCR; TCRdb stores in-frame clones only, minus some. The table includes under 200,000 clones, 65% to 85% detected once. The sample comprised PBMCs. The receptors were gathered from a woman between 18 and 29 years old in good health and CMV-seronegative.

The chain employs TRBV6-1 and TRBJ2-7; no clear D. Per germline, CDR1 MNHNS and CDR2 SASEGT. This CDR3 region has 14 residues. V was pared by 2 bases and J by 3 bases, with 11 bases between. This CDR3 is CASSELQARYEQYF. The CDR3 DNA reads as TGTGCCAGCAGTGAACTCCAAGCTCGCTACGAGCAGTACTTC.

This clone has just a few counts. This chain joins TRBV4-1 and TRBJ1-1; weak D call: TRBD1 (5 bases). Germline CDR1 and CDR2: MGHRA and YSYEKL. This CDR3 is 14 amino acids long. Trimming removed 5 bases from V and 5 bases from J, with 15 bases in between. The CDR3 spells CASSIPGRMTEAFF. The DNA for the CDR3 is TGCGCCAGCAGCATTCCAGGGAGGATGACTGAAGCTTTCTTT.

The CDR3 DNA follows: TGTGCCAGCAGTCGGGACAGGGGCCCCTACGAGCAGTACTTC. Residues: CASSRDRGPYEQYF. The chain couples TRBV27 to TRBJ2-7; 10 nucleotides match TRBD1. Germline CDR1 and CDR2: MNHEY and SMNVEV (reference sequence). CDR3 length: 14 amino acids. The trim removed 5 bases at V and 2 bases at J, leaving 3 bases unmatched.

The chain joins TRBV5-6 to TRBJ2-7; 9 bases are a match to TRBD1. Germline lookup yields CDR1 SGHDT and CDR2 YYEEEE. Trimming took 0 bases from V and 4 from J; bases not matched to a gene: 2. The CDR3 extends over 14 amino acids. CDR3 sequence: CASSLGTGVYEQYF. The DNA for the CDR3 is TGTGCCAGCAGCTTGGGGACAGGGGTGTACGAGCAGTACTTC.

The chain uses TRBV14 and TRBJ2-1; 8 bases align to TRBD2. The CDR3 runs 15 residues. The germline CDR1 and CDR2 sequences are SGHDN and FVKESK. Trimming removed 4 bases from V and 9 bases from J; junction bases left unmatched: 11. The CDR3 coding sequence is TGTGCCAGCAGCCCTCTAGCGGGCCTCTTCGGTGAGCAGTTCTTC. Translating gives CASSPLAGLFGEQFF.

This sequence joins TRBV27 and TRBJ2-7; no definite D call. Per germline, CDR1 MNHEY and CDR2 SMNVEV (reference sequence). V shed 5 bases and J shed 0 bases, with 5 bases lying between them. The CDR3 extends over 12 amino acids. CDR3 loop: CASSPNSYEQYF. Written as DNA, the CDR3 is TGTGCCAGCAGTCCAAACTCCTACGAGCAGTACTTC.

The J gene is TRBJ2-3, the V gene TRBV4-2; possibly TRBD2 for D (5 bases). CDR1 and CDR2 from the germline V gene are LGHNA and YNFKEQ. Between the trimmed V and J ends, which lost 4 bases and 4 bases, there was a span of 15 bases. CDR3 length: 15 residues. CDR3 sequence reads: CASSRQSSEADTQYF. DNA for the CDR3: TGTGCCAGCAGCCGGCAAAGTAGCGAGGCAGATACGCAGTATTTT.

Regarding this clone: Its ends do not fully match the called genes, so a read error is possible. The chain combines TRBV11-3 with TRBJ1-3, with TRBD1 matching 7 bases. The CDR3 covers 17 residues. Germline CDR1 is SGHNT and CDR2 is YENEEA. The CDR3 protein is CASSIDRDSGSGNTIYF. As DNA, the CDR3 is TGTGCCAGCAGCATAGACCGGGACAGCGGCTCTGGAAACACCATATATTTT.

This clone was seen just once. The V call is TRBV6-6, the J call TRBJ2-7; D is ambiguous. Looked up from germline, CDR1 is MNHNY and CDR2 is SVGAGI (reference sequence). Between the trimmed V and J ends, which lost 2 bases and 4 bases, there was a span of 9 bases. The CDR3 totals 13 residues. CDR3 in DNA: TGTGCCAGCAGTTACGGGCAGAGTTACGAGCAGTACTTC. Its translation: CASSYGQSYEQYF.

This chain joins TRBV19 and TRBJ1-1; no firm D call. Germline values: CDR1 LNHDA, CDR2 SQIVND (reference sequence). V was shortened by 3 bases and J by 5 bases, with 10 bases between the two germline ends. The length of the CDR3 is 13 residues. The CDR3 bases are TGTGCCAGTAGTATGAGGGTTCGAACTGAAGCTTTCTTT. Translation gives CASSMRVRTEAFF.

The J gene is TRBJ1-1, the V gene TRBV30; D uncertain. The CDR3 extends over 11 amino acids. Trimming took off 4 bases at V and 4 bases at J, with 7 bases between the two ends. Germline loops: CDR1 GTSNPN, CDR2 SVGIG (reference sequence). Here the CDR3 DNA reads TGTGCCTGGACCCTGTCCACTGAAGCTTTCTTT. Translation gives CAWTLSTEAFF.

Comment on this clone: The junction departs from germline at one end; a sequencing error may be responsible. The V call is TRBV28, the J call TRBJ2-2; TRBD1 is a possible D gene (5 bases). The germline gives CDR1 MDHEN, CDR2 SYDVKM. The CDR3 runs 15 residues. The CDR3 bases are TGTGCCGGCAGTTTTGACAGAACGAACACCGGGGAGCTGTTTTTT. This encodes CAGSFDRTNTGELFF.

This clone was seen more than once but under ten times. The CDR3 reads CASSTDSGIPYEQYF. CDR3 nucleotides: TGTGCCAGCAGTACCGACTCCGGGATCCCCTACGAGCAGTACTTC. J is TRBJ2-7 and V is TRBV6-5; maybe TRBD2 (5 bases). The germline gives CDR1 MNHEY, CDR2 SVGAGI. This CDR3 spans 15 amino acids. V was cut by 5 bases and J by 2 bases, with 16 bases left in between.

The CDR3 sequence is CASTGSEHTDTQYF. In DNA form, the CDR3 reads TGTGCCAGCACCGGGTCCGAACACACAGATACGCAGTATTTT. The chain couples TRBV18 to TRBJ2-3; D remains ambiguous. V was trimmed by 8 bases and J by 2 bases, leaving 14 bases between them. The CDR3 is 14 residues long. In germline, CDR1 is KGHSH, CDR2 LQKENI.

The chain recombines TRBV28 with TRBJ2-2; D is unclear. Trimming left V 3 bases short and J 6 bases short, with 5 bases between. The V gene's germline CDR1 is MDHEN and CDR2 SYDVKM. This CDR3 region has 12 residues. This chain's CDR3 is CASSLRPGELFF. CDR3 sequence (DNA): TGTGCCAGCAGTTTGAGGCCCGGGGAGCTGTTTTTT.

Concerning this clone: At one end, the junction sequence differs from germline, possibly due to a read error. V is TRBV7-9 and J is TRBJ2-3; D may be TRBD1 (6 bases). The CDR3 has 14 amino acids. Germline assignment: CDR1 SEHNR and CDR2 FQNEAQ (reference sequence). CDR3 protein: CASSFWTVTHTQYF. CDR3 coding DNA: TGTGCCAGCAGCTTTTGGACAGTCACACATACGCAGTATTTT.

V gene TRBV28 combines with J gene TRBJ1-5; D gene unclear. V was trimmed by 2 bases and J by 8 bases, leaving 10 bases between them. Germline assignment: CDR1 MDHEN and CDR2 SYDVKM. This CDR3 is 13 amino acids long. The chain's CDR3 is CASSLGLLEPQHF. The DNA for the CDR3 is TGTGCCAGCAGTTTAGGGCTACTGGAGCCCCAGCATTTT.

The V and J genes are TRBV6-1 and TRBJ1-6; 9 bases fit TRBD1. Germline V gives CDR1 MNHNS, CDR2 SASEGT. The V segment lost 3 bases and the J segment 10 bases; nucleotides outside the gene matches: 13. The CDR3 consists of 17 residues. CDR3 coding DNA: TGTGCCAGCAGTGACGTCCCGGGACAGGGTGGAGGGTCACCCCTCCACTTT. Amino acid sequence: CASSDVPGQGGGSPLHF.

V usage is TRBV7-9 and J usage is TRBJ2-3, with 7 bases lining up with TRBD1. The ends lost 3 bases at V and 3 bases at J; junction bases unmatched: 3. The V gene's germline CDR1 is SEHNR and CDR2 FQNEAQ (reference sequence). The CDR3 is 14 residues long. CDR3 amino acids: CASSLGQLTDTQYF. The DNA for the CDR3 is TGTGCCAGCAGCTTGGGACAGTTAACAGATACGCAGTATTTT.

This chain joins TRBV18 and TRBJ2-1, with D possibly TRBD2 on 7 matching bases. CDR1 is KGHSH, CDR2 LQKENI, per germline. This CDR3 contains 17 residues. Between the trimmed V and J ends, which lost 3 bases and 9 bases, there was a span of 24 bases. The CDR3 DNA reads as TGTGCCAGCTCACCGCCAGGGGCGGGGACTACCCTTACTGAGCAGTTCTTC. Translation: CASSPPGAGTTLTEQFF.

V usage is TRBV28 and J usage is TRBJ2-3; D remains ambiguous. Trimming removed 2 bases at V and 1 base at J, with 7 bases between. Germline CDR1 and CDR2: MDHEN and SYDVKM. This CDR3 spans 14 amino acids. The CDR3 loop is CASSLEARTDTQYF. The DNA of the CDR3 is TGTGCCAGCAGTTTAGAGGCGCGCACAGATACGCAGTATTTT.

This sequence joins TRBV9 and TRBJ2-5; 7 positions agree with TRBD1. The germline gives CDR1 SGDLS, CDR2 YYNGEE. The CDR3 has 15 residues. Trimming removed 3 bases from V and 4 bases from J; junction bases left unmatched: 9. The CDR3 reads CASSAPATGIETQYF. CDR3 in DNA: TGTGCCAGCAGCGCACCAGCGACAGGGATAGAGACCCAGTACTTC.

CDR3: CASSVDSTGLANEQFF. For the CDR3, the DNA is TGTGCCAGCAGCGTAGATTCAACGGGGCTAGCGAATGAGCAGTTCTTC. The chain couples TRBV9 to TRBJ2-1; D is possibly TRBD2 (6 bases). CDR1 SGDLS and CDR2 YYNGEE come from the germline V gene. This CDR3 has 16 residues. The germline V and J ends were trimmed by 0 bases and 7 bases, with 17 bases remaining between them.

The DNA of the CDR3 is TGTGCTAGTGGCCCGGGAGGCCGTCGTAATGAGCAGTTCTTC. Its protein is CASGPGGRRNEQFF. The V gene is TRBV12-5, the J gene TRBJ2-1, with 7 bases that match TRBD2. The germline CDR1 and CDR2 sequences are LGHNT and FRNRAP. V shed 6 bases and J 7 bases; nucleotides not matched to a gene: 9. This CDR3 spans 14 amino acids.

The chain combines TRBV6-6 with TRBJ2-1, with 9 bases identical to TRBD2. Germline loops: CDR1 MNHNY, CDR2 SVGAGI (reference sequence). The V gene end was trimmed by 7 bases and the J gene end by 5 bases; junction bases not matched to a gene: 9. The CDR3 has 15 amino acids. The CDR3 coding sequence is TGTGCCAGCATGGGCTGGGTAGCGGGAGACAATGAGCAGTTCTTC. It specifies CASMGWVAGDNEQFF.

In DNA form, the CDR3 reads TGTGCCAGTAGTAACCCTAGCGGGAGTCCATCCTACGAGCAGTACTTC. Its translation: CASSNPSGSPSYEQYF. The genes are TRBV19 and TRBJ2-7; 10 bases align to TRBD2. V trimming: 4 bases; J trimming: 1 base; junction bases outside the gene matches: 7. The CDR3 runs 16 residues. Germline V gene sequence: CDR1 LNHDA, CDR2 SQIVND (reference sequence).

The chain employs TRBV7-3 and TRBJ1-6; D is uncertain. Trimming stripped 1 base from V and 5 bases from J, with 9 bases between. Looked up from germline, CDR1 is SGHTA and CDR2 is FQGTGA. The CDR3 is 15 residues long. CDR3 nucleotides: TGTGCCAGCAGCTTAAACACGGGAAATAATTCACCCCTCCACTTT. Translation gives CASSLNTGNNSPLHF.

This chain joins TRBV28 and TRBJ2-5; perhaps TRBD1 as D (6 bases). Looked up from germline, CDR1 is MDHEN and CDR2 is SYDVKM. Trimming stripped 4 bases from V and 5 bases from J, with 26 bases between. The CDR3 has 18 amino acids. In DNA, the CDR3 is TGTGCCAGCAGTTCCTCTGGGGCAGGGGCCCTACGACGGGAGACCCAGTACTTC. Translation: CASSSSGAGALRRETQYF. Using reference TRBV28 and TRBJ2-5 for the parts outside the CDR3, the full variable domain is DVKVTQSSRYLVKRTGEKVFLECVQDMDHENMFWYRQDPGLGLRLIYFSYDVKMKEKGDIPEGYSVSREKKERFSLILESASTNQTSMYLCASSSSGAGALRRETQYFGPGTRLLVL.